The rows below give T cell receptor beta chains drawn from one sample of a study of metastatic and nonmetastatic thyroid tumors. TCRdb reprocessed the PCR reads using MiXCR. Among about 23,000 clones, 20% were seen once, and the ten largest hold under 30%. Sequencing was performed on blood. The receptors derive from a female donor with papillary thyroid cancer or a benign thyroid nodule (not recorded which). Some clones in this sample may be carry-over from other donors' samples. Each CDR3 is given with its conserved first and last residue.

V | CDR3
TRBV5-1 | CASSLGRGLNQPQHF
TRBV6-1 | CASTPPGVFERLF
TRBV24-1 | CATSVRQGDTGELFF
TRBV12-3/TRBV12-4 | CASRAGPMYNEQFF
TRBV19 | CASSTDGSPGNTIYF
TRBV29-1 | CSVVGEMGTDTQYF
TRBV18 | CASSPPGPTNEKLFF
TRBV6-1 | CASSEYSGTGRYEQYF
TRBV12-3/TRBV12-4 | CASSNQGAPGGTEAFF
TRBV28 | CASAIGWRSETQYF
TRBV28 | CASSLRVDSTGELFF
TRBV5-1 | CASRLEVGSTGELFF
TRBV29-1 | CSVEGQGAYEQYF
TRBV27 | CASSPTLWLNYEQYF
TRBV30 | CAWNYVEGETQYF
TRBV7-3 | CASSLGPNEGAFF
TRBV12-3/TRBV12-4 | CASSLRPGELFF
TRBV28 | CASSEPGRGSRETQYF
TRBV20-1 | CSAIAKNDRNYGYTF
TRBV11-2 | CASSFGIQRMNTEAFF
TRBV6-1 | CASSETGSGETQYF
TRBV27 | CASSLRGTYYEQYF